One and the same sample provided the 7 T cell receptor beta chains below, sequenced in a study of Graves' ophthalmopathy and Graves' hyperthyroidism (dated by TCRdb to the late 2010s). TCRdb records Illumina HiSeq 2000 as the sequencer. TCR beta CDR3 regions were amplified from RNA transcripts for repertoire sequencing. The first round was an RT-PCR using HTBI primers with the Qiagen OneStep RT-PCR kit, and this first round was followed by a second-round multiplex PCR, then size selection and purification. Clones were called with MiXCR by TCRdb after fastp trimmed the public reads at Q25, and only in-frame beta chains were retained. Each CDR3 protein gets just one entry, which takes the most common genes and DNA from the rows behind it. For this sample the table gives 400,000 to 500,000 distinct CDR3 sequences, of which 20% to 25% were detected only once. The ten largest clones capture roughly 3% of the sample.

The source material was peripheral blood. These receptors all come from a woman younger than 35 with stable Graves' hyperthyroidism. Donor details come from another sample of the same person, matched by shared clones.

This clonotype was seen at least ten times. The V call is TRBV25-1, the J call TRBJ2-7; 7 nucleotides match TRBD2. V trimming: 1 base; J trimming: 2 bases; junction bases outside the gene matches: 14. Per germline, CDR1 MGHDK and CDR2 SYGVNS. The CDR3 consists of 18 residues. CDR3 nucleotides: TGTGCCAGCAGTGAATTTTCGCGGGAGAGCGGGAACCCCTACGAGCAGTACTTC. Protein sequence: CASSEFSRESGNPYEQYF.

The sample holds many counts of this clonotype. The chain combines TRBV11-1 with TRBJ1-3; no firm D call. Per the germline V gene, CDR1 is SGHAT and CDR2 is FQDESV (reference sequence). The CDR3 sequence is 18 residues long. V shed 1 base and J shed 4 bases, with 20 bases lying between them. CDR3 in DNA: TGTGCCAGCAGCTTAGGGTACCGGATCCCCCGGTACGGAAACACCATATATTTT. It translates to CASSLGYRIPRYGNTIYF.

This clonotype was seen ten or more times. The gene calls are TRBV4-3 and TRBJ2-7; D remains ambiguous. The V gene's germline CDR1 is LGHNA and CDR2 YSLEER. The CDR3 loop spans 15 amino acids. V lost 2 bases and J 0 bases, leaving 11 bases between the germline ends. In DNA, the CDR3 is TGCGCCAGCAGCCAATCTCTTTCCATCTCCTACGAGCAGTACTTC. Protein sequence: CASSQSLSISYEQYF.

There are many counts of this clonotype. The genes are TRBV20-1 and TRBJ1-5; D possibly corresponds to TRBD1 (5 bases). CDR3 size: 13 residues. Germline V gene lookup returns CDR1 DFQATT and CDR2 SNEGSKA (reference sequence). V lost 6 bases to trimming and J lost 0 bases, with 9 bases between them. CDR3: CSARGASNQPQHF. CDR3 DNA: TGCAGTGCCCGTGGGGCTAGCAATCAGCCCCAGCATTTT.

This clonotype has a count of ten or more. CDR3 DNA sequence: TGTGCCATCAGAGCACCGGGACAGGGCTTATACGAGCAGTACTTC. As protein: CAIRAPGQGLYEQYF. This chain joins TRBV10-3 and TRBJ2-7; 9 nucleotides align to TRBD1. The CDR3 is 15 amino acids. V was pared by 6 bases and J by 4 bases, with 10 bases of the junction left unmatched. The germline V gene has CDR1 ENHRY and CDR2 SYGVKD.

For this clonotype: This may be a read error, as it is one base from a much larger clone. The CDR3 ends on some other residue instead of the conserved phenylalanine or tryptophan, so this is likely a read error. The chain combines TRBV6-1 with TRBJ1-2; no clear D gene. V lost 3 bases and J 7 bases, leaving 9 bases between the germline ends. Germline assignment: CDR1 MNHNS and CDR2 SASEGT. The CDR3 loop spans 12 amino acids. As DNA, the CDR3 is TGTGCCAGCAGTGACTGGCCAGGTGGCTACACCGTC. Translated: CASSDWPGGYTV.

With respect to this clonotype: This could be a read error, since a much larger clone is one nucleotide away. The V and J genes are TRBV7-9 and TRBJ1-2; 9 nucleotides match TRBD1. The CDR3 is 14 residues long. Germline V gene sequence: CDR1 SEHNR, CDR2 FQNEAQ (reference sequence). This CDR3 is CACSFTGGVRGYTF. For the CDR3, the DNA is TGTGCCTGCAGCTTTACAGGGGGCGTACGTGGCTACACCTTC.